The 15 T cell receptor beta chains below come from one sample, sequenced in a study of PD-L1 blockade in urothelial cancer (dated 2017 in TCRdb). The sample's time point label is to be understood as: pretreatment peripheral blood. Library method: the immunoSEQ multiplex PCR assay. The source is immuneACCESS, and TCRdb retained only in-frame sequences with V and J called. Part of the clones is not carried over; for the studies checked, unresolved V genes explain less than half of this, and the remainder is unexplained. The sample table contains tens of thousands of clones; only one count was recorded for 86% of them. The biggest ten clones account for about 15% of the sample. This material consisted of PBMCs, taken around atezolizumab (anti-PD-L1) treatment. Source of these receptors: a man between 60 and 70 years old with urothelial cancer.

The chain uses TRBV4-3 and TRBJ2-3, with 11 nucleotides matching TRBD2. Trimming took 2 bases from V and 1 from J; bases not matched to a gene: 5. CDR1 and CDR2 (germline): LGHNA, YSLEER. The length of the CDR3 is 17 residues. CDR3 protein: CASSQLAGGSGTDTQYF. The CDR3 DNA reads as TGCGCCAGCAGCCAACTAGCGGGGGGATCCGGCACAGATACGCAGTATTTT.

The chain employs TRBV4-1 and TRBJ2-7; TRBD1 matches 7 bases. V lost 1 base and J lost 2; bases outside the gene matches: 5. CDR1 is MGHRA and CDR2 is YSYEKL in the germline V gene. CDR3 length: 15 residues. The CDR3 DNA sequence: TGCGCCAGCAGCCAAGTCAAGGGGGCTACCTACGAGCAGTACTTC. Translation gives CASSQVKGATYEQYF.

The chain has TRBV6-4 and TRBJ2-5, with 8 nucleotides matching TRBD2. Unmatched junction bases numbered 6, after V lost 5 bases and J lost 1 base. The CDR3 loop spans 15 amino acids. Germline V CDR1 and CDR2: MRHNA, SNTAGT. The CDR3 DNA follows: TGTGCCAGCAGTTCCGGGGGGGGCCCCCAAGAGACCCAGTACTTC. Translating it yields CASSSGGGPQETQYF.

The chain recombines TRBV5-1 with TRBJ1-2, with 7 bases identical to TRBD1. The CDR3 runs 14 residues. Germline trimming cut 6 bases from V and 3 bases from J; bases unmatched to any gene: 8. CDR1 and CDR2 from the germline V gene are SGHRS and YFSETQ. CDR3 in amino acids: CASKQAGGDYGYTF. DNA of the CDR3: TGCGCCAGCAAGCAGGCAGGGGGAGACTATGGCTACACCTTC.

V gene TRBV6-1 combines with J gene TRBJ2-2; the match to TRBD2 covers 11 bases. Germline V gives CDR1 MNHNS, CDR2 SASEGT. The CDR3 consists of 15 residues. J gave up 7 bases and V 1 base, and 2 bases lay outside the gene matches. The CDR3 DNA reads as TGTGCCAGCAGTGAAGTAGCGGGGGGGATCGGGGAGCTGTTTTTT. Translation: CASSEVAGGIGELFF.

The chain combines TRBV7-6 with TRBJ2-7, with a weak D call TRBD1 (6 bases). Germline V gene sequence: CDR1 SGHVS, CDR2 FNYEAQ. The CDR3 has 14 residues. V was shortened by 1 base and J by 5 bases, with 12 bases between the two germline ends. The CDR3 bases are TGTGCCAGCAGCTTAGACCAGGGGAACGACGAGCAGTACTTC. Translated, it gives CASSLDQGNDEQYF.

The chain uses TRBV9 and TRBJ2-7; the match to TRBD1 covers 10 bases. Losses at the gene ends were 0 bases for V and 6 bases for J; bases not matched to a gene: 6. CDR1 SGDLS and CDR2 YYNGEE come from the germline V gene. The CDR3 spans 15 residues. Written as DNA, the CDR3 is TGTGCCAGCAGCGTAGCTGGGACAGGGGTCGGCGAGCAGTACTTC. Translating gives CASSVAGTGVGEQYF.

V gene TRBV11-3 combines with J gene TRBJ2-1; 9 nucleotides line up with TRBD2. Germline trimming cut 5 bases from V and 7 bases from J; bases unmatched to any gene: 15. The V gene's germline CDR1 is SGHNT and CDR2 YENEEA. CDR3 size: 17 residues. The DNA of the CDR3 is TGTGCCAGCAGCCCCCGTAGGAGCGGGGGGCCGGGTAATGAGCAGTTCTTC. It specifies CASSPRRSGGPGNEQFF.

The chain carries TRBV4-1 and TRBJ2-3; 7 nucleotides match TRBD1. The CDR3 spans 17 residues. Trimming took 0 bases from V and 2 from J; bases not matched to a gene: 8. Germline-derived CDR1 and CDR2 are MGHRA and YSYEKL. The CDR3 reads CASSQDPPGTDTDTQYF. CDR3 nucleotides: TGCGCCAGCAGCCAAGATCCCCCTGGGACAGACACAGATACGCAGTATTTT.

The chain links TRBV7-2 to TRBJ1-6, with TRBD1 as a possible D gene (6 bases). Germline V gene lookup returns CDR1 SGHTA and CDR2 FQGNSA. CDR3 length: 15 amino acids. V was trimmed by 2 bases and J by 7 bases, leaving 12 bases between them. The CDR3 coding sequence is TGTGCCAGCAGCTTAAGGACAGTCAGGAATTCACCCCTCCACTTT. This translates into CASSLRTVRNSPLHF.

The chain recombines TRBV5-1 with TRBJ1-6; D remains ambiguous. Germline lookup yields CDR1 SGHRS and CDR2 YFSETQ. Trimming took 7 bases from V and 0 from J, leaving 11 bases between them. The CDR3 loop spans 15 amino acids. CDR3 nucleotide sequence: TGCGCCAGCCCACCCCCGGGCTCCTATAATTCACCCCTCCACTTT. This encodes CASPPPGSYNSPLHF.

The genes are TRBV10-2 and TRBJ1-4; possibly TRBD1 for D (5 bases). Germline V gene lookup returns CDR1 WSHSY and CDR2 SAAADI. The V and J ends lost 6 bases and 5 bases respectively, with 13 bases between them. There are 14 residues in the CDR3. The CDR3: CASRLGTQNEKLFF. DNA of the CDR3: TGCGCCAGCAGATTGGGGACTCAGAATGAAAAACTGTTTTTT.

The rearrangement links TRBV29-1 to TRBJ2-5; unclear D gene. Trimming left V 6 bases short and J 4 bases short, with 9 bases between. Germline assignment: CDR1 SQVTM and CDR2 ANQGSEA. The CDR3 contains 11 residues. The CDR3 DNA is TGCAGCGTCACGGTAGTAGAGACCCAGTACTTC. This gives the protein CSVTVVETQYF.

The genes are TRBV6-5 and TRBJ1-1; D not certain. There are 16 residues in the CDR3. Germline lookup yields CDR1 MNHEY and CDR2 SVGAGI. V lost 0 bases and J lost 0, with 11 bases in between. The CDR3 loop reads CASSYSAILMNTEAFF. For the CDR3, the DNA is TGTGCCAGCAGTTACTCAGCAATACTAATGAACACTGAAGCTTTCTTT.

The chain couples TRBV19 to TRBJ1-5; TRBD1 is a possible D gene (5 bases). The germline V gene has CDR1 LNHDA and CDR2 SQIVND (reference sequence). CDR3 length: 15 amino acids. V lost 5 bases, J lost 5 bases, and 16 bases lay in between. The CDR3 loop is CASSPAGNGDQPQHF. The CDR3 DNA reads TGTGCCAGTAGTCCCGCAGGGAACGGAGATCAGCCCCAGCATTTT.